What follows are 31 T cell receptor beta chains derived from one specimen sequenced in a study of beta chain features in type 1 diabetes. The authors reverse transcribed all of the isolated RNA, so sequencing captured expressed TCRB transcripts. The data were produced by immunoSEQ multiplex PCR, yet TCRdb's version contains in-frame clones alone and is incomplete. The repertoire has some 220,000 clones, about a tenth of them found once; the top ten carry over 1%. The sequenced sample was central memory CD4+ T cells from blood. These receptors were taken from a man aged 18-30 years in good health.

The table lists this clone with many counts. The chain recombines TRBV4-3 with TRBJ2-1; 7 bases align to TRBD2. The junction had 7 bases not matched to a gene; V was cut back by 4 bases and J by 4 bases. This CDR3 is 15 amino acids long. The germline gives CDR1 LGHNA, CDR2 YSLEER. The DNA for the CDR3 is TGCGCCAGCAGCCGCGCGGCGGGAGTTTACAATGAGCAGTTCTTC. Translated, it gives CASSRAAGVYNEQFF.

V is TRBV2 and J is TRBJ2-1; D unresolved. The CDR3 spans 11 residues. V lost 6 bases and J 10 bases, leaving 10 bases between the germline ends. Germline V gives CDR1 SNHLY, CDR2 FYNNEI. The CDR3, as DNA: TGTGCCAGCAGGGTACTGGGGGAGCAGTTCTTC. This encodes CASRVLGEQFF.

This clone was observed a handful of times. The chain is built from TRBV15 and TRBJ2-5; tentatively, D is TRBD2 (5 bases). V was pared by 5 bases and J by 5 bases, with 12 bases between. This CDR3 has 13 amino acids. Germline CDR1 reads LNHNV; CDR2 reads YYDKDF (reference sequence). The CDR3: CATSARAGETQYF. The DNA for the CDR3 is TGTGCCACCAGCGCGAGGGCCGGGGAGACCCAGTACTTC.

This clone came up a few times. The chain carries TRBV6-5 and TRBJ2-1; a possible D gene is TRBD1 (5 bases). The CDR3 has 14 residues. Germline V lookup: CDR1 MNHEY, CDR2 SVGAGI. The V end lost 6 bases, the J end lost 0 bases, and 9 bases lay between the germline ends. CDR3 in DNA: TGTGCCAGCAGAAGACAGAGCTCCTACAATGAGCAGTTCTTC. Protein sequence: CASRRQSSYNEQFF.

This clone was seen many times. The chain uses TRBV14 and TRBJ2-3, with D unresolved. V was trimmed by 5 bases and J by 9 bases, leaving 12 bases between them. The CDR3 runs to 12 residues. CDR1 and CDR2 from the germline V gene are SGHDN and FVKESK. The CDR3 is CASSSSPGTQYF. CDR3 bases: TGTGCCAGCAGCTCCTCCCCTGGAACGCAGTATTTT.

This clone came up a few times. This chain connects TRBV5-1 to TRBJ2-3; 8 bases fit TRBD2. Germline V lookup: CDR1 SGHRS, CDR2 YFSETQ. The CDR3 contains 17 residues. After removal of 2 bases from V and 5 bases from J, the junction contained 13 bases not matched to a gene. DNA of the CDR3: TGCGCCAGCAGCTTATTTTCCAGCGGGAGTTCCGGAGATACGCAGTATTTT. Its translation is CASSLFSSGSSGDTQYF.

The CDR3 DNA sequence: TGTGCCTGGAGTCGACTCGTACTCACAGATACGCAGTATTTT. Translating gives CAWSRLVLTDTQYF. This chain links TRBV30 with TRBJ2-3; unclear D gene. Trimming pared 2 bases from V and 2 bases from J, leaving 11 bases between. Germline CDR1 GTSNPN, CDR2 SVGIG (reference sequence). The CDR3 covers 14 residues.

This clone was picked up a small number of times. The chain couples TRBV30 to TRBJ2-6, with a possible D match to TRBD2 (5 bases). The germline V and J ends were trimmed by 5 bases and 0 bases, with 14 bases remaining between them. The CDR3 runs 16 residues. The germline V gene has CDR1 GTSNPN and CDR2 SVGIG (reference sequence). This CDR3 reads CAWARTSSSGANVLTF. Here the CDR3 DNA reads TGTGCCTGGGCCAGGACTTCAAGCTCTGGGGCCAACGTCCTGACTTTC.

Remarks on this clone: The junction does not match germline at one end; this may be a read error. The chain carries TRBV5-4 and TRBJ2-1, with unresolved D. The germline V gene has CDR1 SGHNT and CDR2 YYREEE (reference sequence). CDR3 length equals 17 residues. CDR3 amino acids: CASSQDSRDQEDYEQFF. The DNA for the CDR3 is TGCGCCAGCAGCCAAGATTCGCGAGATCAGGAAGATTATGAGCAGTTCTTC. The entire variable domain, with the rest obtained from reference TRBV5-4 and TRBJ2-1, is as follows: ETGVTQSPTHLIKTRGQQVTLRCSSQSGHNTVSWYQQALGQGPQFIFQYYREEENGRGNFPPRFSGLQFPNYSSELNVNALELDDSALYLCASSQDSRDQEDYEQFFGPGTRLTVL.

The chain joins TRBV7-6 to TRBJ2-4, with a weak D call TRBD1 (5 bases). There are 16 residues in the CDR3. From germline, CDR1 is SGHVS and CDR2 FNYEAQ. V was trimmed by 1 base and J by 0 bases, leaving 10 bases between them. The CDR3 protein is CASSLESGLAKNIQYF. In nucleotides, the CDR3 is TGTGCCAGCAGCTTAGAGTCAGGGCTAGCCAAAAACATTCAGTACTTC.

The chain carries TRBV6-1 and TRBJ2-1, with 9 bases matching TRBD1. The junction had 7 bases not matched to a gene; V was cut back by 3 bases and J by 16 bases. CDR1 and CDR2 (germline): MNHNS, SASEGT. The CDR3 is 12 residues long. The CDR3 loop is CASSDTGGEGFF. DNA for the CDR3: TGTGCCAGCAGTGATACAGGGGGCGAAGGTTTCTTC.

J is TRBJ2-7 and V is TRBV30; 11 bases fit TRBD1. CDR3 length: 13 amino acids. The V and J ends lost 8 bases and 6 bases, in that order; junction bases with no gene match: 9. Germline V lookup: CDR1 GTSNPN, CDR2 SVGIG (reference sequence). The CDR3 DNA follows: TGTGCCGCACACTCCGGGACAGGGGGCGAGCAGTACTTC. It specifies CAAHSGTGGEQYF.

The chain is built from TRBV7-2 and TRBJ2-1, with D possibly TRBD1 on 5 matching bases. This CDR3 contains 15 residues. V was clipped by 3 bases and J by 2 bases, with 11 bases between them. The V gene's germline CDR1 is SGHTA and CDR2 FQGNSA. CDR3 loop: CASSLGRVPYNEQFF. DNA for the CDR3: TGTGCCAGCAGCTTGGGCAGGGTCCCCTACAATGAGCAGTTCTTC.

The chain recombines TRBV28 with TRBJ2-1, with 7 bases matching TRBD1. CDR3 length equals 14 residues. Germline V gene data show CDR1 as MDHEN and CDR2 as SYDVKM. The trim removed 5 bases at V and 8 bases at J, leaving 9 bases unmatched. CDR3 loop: CASSPPTGSDEQFF. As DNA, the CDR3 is TGTGCCAGCAGTCCCCCGACAGGGTCGGATGAGCAGTTCTTC.

CDR3 coding DNA: TGTGCCATCAGTGATGGCCCGATCCCAGATACGCAGTATTTT. It yields the protein CAISDGPIPDTQYF. The V call is TRBV10-3, the J call TRBJ2-3; D unresolved. This CDR3 has 14 amino acids. Germline V CDR1 and CDR2: ENHRY, SYGVKD. With 3 bases removed from V and 4 bases from J, the gap between germline ends came to 11 bases.

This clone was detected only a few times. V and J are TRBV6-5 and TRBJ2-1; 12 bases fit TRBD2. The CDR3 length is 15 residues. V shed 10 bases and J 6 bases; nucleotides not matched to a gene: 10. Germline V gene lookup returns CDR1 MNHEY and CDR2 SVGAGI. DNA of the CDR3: TGTGCCACCTCGACTAGCGGGAGTCTAGTCAATGAGCAGTTCTTC. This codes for CATSTSGSLVNEQFF.

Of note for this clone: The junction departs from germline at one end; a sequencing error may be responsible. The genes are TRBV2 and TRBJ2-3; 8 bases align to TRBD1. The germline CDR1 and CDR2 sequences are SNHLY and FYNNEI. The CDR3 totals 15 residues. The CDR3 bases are TGTGCCAGCAGAAGATACAGGGGGGACACAAATACGCAGTATTTT. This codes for CASRRYRGDTNTQYF. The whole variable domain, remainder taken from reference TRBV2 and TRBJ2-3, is EPEVTQTPSHQVTQMGQEVILRCVPISNHLYFYWYRQILGQKVEFLVSFYNNEISEKSEIFDDQFSVERPDGSNFTLKIRSTKLEDSAMYFCASRRYRGDTNTQYFGPGTRLTVL.

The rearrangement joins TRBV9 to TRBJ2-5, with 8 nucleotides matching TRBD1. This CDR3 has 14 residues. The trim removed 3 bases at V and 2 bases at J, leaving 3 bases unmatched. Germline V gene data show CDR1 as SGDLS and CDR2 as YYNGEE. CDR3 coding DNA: TGTGCCAGCAGCGCGACAGGGGTTCAAGAGACCCAGTACTTC. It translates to CASSATGVQETQYF.

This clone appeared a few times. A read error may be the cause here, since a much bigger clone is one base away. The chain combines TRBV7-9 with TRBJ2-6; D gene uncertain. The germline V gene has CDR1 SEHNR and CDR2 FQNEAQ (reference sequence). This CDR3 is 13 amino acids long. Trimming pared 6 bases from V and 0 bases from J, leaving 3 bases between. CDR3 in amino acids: CASSSSGANVLTF. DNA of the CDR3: TGTGCCAGCAGTTCCTCTGGGGCCAACGTCCTGACTTTC.

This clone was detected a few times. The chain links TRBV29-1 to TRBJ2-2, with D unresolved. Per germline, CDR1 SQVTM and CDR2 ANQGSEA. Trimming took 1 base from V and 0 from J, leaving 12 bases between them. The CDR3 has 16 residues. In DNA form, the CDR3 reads TGCAGCGTTGAAGCCCTAGGCCGTCCGAACACCGGGGAGCTGTTTTTT. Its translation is CSVEALGRPNTGELFF.

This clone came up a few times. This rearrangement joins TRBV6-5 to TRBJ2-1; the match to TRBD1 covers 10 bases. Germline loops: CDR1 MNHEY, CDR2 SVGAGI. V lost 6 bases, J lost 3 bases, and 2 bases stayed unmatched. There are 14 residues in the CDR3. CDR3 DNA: TGTGCCAGCAGCGACAGGGGGCTCTACAATGAGCAGTTCTTC. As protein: CASSDRGLYNEQFF.

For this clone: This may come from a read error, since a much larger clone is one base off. In DNA form, the CDR3 reads TGTGCCAGCAGCTTTCACACCGGGGAGCTGTTTTTT. Translation gives CASSFHTGELFF. The rearrangement uses TRBV2 and TRBJ2-2; D remains ambiguous. CDR3 size: 12 residues. CDR1 SNHLY and CDR2 FYNNEI come from the germline V gene. Trimming shortened V by 6 bases and J by 3 bases, and 5 bases separated the two germline ends.

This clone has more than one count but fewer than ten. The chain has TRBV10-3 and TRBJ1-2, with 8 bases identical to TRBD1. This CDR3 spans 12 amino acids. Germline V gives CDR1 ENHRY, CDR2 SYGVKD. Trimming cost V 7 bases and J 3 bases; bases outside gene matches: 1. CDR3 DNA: TGTGCCATCAAGGACAGGGACTATGGCTACACCTTC. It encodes CAIKDRDYGYTF.

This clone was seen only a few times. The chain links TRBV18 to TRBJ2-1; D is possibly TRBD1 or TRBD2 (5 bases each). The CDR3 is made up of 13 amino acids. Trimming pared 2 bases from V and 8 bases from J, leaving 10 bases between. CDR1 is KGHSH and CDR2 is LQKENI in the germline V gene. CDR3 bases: TGTGCCAGCTCACCAACCAGGGACCATGAGCAGTTCTTC. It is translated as CASSPTRDHEQFF. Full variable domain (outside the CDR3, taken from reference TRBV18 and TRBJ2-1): NAGVMQNPRHLVRRRGQEARLRCSPMKGHSHVYWYRQLPEEGLKFMVYLQKENIIDESGMPKERFSAEFPKEGPSILRIQQVVRGDSAAYFCASSPTRDHEQFFGPGTRLTVL.

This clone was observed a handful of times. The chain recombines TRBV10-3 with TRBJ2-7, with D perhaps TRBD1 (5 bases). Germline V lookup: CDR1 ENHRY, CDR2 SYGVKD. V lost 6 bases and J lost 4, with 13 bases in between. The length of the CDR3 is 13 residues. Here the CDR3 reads CAIRDTTRYEQYF. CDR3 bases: TGTGCCATCAGGGACACGACAAGATACGAGCAGTACTTC.

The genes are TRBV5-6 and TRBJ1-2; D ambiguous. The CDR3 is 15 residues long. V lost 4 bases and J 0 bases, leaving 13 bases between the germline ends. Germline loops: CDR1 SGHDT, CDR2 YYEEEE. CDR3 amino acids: CASSPQGPANYGYTF. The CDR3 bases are TGTGCCAGCAGCCCACAAGGCCCGGCTAACTATGGCTACACCTTC.

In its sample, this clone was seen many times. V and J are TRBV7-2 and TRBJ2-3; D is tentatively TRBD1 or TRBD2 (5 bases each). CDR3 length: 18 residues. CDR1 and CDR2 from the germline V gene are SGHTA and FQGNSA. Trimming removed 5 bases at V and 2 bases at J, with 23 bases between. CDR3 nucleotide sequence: TGTGCCAGCAGCCCCCGAGGGACGATCGGTAGGGCCACAGATACGCAGTATTTT. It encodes CASSPRGTIGRATDTQYF. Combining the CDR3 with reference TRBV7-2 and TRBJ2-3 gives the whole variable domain GAGVSQSPSNKVTEKGKDVELRCDPISGHTALYWYRQSLGQGLEFLIYFQGNSAPDKSGLPSDRFSAERTGGSVSTLTIQRTQQEDSAVYLCASSPRGTIGRATDTQYFGPGTRLTVL.

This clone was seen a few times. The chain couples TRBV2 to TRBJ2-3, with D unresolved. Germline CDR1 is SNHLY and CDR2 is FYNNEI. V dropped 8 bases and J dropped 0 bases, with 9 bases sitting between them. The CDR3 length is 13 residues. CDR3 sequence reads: CASGRFSTDTQYF. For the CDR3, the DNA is TGTGCCAGCGGCAGGTTCAGCACAGATACGCAGTATTTT.

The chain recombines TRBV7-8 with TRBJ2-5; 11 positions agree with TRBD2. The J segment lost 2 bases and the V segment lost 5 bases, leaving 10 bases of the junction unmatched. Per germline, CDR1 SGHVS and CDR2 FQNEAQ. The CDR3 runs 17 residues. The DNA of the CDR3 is TGTGCCAGCAGCCCCCTCGTGGGACTAGCGGAGCAAGAGACCCAGTACTTC. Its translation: CASSPLVGLAEQETQYF.

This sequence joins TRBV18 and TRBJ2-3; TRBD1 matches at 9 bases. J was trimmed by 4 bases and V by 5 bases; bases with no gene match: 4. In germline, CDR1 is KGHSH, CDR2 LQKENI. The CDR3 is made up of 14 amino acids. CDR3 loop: CASSKQGAADTQYF. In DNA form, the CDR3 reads TGTGCCAGCTCAAAACAGGGGGCTGCAGATACGCAGTATTTT.

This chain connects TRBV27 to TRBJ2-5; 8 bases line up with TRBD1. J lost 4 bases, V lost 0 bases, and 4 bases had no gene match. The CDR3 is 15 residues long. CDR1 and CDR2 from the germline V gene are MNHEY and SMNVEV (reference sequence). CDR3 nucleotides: TGTGCCAGCAGTTTATCGACAGGGGCGGTAGAGACCCAGTACTTC. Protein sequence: CASSLSTGAVETQYF.